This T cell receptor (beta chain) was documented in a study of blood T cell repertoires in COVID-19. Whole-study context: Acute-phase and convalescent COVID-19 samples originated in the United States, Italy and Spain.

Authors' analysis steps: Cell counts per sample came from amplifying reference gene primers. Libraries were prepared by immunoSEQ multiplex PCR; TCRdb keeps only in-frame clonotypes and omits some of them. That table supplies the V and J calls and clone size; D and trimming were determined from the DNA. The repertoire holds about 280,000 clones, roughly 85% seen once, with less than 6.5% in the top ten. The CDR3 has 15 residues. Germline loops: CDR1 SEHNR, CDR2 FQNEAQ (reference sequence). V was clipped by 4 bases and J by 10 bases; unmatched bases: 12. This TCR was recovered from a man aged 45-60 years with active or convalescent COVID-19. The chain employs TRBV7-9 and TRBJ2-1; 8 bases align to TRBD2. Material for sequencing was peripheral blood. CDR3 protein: CASSYTSGPSSEQFF. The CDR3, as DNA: TGTGCCAGCAGCTACACTAGCGGACCGTCCTCCGAGCAGTTCTTC.